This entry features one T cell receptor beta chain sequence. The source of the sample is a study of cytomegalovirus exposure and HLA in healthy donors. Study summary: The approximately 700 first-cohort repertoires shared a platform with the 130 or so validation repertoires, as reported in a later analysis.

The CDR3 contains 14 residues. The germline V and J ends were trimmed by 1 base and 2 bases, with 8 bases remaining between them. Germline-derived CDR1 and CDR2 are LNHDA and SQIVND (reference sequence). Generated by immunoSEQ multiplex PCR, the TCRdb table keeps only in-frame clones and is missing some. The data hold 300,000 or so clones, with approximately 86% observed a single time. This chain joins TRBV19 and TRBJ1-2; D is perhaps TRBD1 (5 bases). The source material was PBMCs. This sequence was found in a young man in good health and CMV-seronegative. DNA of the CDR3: TGTGCCAGTAGTATAGGGACAATAAACTATGGCTACACCTTC. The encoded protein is CASSIGTINYGYTF. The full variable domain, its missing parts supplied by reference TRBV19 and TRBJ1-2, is DGGITQSPKYLFRKEGQNVTLSCEQNLNHDAMYWYRQDPGQGLRLIYYSQIVNDFQKGDIAEGYSVSREKKESFPLTVTSAQKNPTAFYLCASSIGTINYGYTFGSGTRLTVV.